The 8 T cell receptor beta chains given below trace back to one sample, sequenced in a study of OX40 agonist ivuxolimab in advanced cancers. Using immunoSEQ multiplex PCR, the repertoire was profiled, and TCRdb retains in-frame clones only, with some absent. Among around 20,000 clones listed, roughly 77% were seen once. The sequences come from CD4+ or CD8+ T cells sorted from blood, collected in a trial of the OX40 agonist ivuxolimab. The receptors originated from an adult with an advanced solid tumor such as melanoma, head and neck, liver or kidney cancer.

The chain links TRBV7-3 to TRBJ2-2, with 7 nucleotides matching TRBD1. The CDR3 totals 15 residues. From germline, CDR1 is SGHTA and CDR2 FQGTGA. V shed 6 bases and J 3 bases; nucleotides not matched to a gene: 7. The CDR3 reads CASSRQGADTGELFF. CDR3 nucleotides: TGTGCCAGCAGTCGACAGGGCGCGGACACCGGGGAGCTGTTTTTT.

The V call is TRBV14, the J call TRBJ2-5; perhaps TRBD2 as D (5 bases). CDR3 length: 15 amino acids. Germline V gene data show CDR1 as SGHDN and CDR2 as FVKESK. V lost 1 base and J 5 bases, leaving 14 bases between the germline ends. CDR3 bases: TGTGCCAGCAGCCAAGGGGTTATTAGAGGGGAGACCCAGTACTTC. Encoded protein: CASSQGVIRGETQYF.

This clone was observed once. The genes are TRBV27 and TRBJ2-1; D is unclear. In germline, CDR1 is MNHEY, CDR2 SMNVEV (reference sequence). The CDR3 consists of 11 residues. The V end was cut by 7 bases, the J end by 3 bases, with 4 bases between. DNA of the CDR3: TGTGCCAGCATGGTCTACAATGAGCAGTTCTTC. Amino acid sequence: CASMVYNEQFF.

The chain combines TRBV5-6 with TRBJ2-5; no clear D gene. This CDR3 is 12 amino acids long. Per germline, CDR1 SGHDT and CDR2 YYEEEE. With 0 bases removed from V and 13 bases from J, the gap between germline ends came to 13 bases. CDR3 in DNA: TGTGCCAGCAGCTTGGCCCGGGCTTACTCGTACTTC. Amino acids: CASSLARAYSYF.

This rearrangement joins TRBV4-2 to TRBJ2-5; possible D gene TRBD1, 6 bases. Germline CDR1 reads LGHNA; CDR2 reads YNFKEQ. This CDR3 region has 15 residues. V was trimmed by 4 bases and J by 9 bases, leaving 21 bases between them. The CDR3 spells CASSPPQTVPGAQYF. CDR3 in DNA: TGTGCCAGCAGCCCACCGCAGACGGTCCCAGGGGCCCAGTACTTC.

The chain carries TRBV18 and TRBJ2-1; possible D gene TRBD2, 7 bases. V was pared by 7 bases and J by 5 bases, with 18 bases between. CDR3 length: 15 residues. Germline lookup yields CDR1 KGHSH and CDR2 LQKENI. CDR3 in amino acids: CASFPGGLRDNEQFF. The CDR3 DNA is TGTGCCAGCTTCCCCGGGGGGCTCAGGGACAATGAGCAGTTCTTC.

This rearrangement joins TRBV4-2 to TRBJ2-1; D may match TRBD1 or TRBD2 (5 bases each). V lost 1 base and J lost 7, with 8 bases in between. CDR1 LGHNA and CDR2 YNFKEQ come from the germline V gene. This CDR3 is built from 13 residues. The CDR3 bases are TGTGCCAGCAGCCAAGCGGGGCCTAATGAGCAGTTCTTC. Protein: CASSQAGPNEQFF.

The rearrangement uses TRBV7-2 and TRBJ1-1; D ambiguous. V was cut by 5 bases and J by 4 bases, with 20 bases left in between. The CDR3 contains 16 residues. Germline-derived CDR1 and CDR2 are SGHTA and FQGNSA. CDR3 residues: CASSTRPPEVGTEAFF. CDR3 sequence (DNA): TGTGCCAGCAGCACCCGACCCCCGGAGGTGGGCACTGAAGCTTTCTTT.